A single sample gave rise to the 2 T cell receptor beta chains below, sequenced in a study of T cell repertoires in cytomegalovirus infection. TCRdb analysed the reads with MiXCR anew, one entry per CDR3 protein. Of some 250,000 distinct CDR3 sequences in the sample, 8% to 9.5% were seen once. Source material: PBMCs. These receptor sequences come from a human donor in good health (CMV status not recorded). Some clones in this sample may be carry-over from other donors' samples.

This clonotype occurred many times. The chain combines TRBV6-6 with TRBJ2-7; 7 bases fit TRBD1. There are 13 residues in the CDR3. Per germline, CDR1 MNHNY and CDR2 SVGAGI (reference sequence). V lost 6 bases and J lost 2; bases outside the gene matches: 4. The CDR3 DNA sequence: TGTGCCAGCAGCCAGACAGGGCCCTACGAGCAGTACTTC. Encoded protein: CASSQTGPYEQYF.

V usage is TRBV18 and J usage is TRBJ2-7, with 9 bases identical to TRBD1. Per the germline V gene, CDR1 is KGHSH and CDR2 is LQKENI. The junction had 3 bases not matched to a gene; V was cut back by 0 bases and J by 3 bases. The CDR3 loop spans 15 amino acids. The CDR3 region has the DNA TGTGCCAGCTCACCACCCGGGACAGGGTACTACGAGCAGTACTTC. The encoded protein is CASSPPGTGYYEQYF.